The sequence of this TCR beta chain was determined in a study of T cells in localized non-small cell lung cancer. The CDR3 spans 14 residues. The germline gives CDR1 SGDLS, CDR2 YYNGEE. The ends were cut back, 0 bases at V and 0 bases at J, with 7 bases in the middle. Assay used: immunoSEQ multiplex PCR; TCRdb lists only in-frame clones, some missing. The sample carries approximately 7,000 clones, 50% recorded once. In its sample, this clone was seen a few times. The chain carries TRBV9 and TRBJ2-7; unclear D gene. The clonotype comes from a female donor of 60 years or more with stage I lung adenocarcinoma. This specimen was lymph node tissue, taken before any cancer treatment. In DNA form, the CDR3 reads TGTGCCAGCAGCGTAGAAGGTAACTCCTACGAGCAGTACTTC. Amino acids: CASSVEGNSYEQYF.